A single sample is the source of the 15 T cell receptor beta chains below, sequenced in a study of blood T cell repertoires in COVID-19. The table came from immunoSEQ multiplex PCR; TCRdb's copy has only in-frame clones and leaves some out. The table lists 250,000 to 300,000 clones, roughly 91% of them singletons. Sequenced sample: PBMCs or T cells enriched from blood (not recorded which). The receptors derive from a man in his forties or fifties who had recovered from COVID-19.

CDR3: CASSRQRERLGETQYF. The CDR3, as DNA: TGTGCCAGTAGTAGACAGCGGGAGAGACTGGGGGAGACCCAGTACTTC. The V gene is TRBV19, the J gene TRBJ2-5; 8 positions agree with TRBD2. V trimming: 4 bases; J trimming: 5 bases; junction bases outside the gene matches: 12. Germline V gene lookup returns CDR1 LNHDA and CDR2 SQIVND (reference sequence). This CDR3 is 16 amino acids long.

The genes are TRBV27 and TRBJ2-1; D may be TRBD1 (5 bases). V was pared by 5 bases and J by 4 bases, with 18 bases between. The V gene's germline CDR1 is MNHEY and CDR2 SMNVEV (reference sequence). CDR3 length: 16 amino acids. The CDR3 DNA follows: TGTGCCAGCAGTCCCCCCGACAGCGCCACTTACAATGAGCAGTTCTTC. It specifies CASSPPDSATYNEQFF.

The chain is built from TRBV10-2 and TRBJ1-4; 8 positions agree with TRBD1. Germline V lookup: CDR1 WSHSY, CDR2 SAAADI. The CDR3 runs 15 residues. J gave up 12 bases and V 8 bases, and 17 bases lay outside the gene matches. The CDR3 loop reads CASRPRGTGQGELFF. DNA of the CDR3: TGCGCCAGCCGGCCGCGAGGGACAGGCCAGGGTGAACTGTTTTTT.

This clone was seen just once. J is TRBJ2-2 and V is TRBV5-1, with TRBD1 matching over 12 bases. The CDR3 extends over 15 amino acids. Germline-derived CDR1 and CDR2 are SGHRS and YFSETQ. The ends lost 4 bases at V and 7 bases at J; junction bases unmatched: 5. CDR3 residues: CASSRDRGQSGELFF. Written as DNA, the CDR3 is TGCGCCAGCAGCCGGGACAGGGGGCAGAGCGGGGAGCTGTTTTTT.

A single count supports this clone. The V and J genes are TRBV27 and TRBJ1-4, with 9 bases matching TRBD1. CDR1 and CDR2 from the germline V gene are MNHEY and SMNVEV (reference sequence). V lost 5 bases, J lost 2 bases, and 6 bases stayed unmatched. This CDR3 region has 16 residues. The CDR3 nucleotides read TGTGCCAGCAGTCCCCTCGGACAGGGGACTAATGAAAAACTGTTTTTT. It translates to CASSPLGQGTNEKLFF.

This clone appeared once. The CDR3 nucleotides read TGTGCCAGCAGCTTTCGGAGCGGACAGGGGGGTGGCTACACCTTC. Translating it yields CASSFRSGQGGGYTF. This chain joins TRBV5-6 and TRBJ1-2; 10 nucleotides agree with TRBD1. The CDR3 is made up of 15 amino acids. With 2 bases clipped from V and 7 bases from J, the junction kept 8 bases outside the gene matches. Germline CDR1 reads SGHDT; CDR2 reads YYEEEE.

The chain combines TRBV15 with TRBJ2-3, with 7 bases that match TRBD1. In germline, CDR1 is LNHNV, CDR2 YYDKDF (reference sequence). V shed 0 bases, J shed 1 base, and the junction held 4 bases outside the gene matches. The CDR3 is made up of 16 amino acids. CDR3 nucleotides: TGTGCCACCAGCAGAGAACAGGGGTCCCGCACAGATACGCAGTATTTT. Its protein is CATSREQGSRTDTQYF.

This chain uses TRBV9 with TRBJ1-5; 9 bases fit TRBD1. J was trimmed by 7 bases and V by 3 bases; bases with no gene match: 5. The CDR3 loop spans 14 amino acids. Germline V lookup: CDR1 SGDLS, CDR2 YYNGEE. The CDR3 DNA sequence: TGTGCCAGCAGCGCAACAGGGGGCGGACAGCCCCAGCATTTT. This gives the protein CASSATGGGQPQHF.

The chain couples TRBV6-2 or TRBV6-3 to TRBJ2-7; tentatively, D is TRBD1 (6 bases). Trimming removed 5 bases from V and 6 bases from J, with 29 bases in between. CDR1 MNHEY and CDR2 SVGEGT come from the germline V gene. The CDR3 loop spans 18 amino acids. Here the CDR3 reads CASSSTGTLFRFVGEQYF. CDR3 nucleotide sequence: TGTGCCAGCAGTAGTACAGGGACCCTTTTTAGGTTTGTCGGCGAGCAGTACTTC.

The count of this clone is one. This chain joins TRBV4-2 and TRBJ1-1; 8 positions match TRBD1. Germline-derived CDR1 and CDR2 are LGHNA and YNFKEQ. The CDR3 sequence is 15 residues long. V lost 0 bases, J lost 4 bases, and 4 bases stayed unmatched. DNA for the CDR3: TGTGCCAGCAGCCAAGAAAACAGGGGGGCCACTGAAGCTTTCTTT. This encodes CASSQENRGATEAFF.

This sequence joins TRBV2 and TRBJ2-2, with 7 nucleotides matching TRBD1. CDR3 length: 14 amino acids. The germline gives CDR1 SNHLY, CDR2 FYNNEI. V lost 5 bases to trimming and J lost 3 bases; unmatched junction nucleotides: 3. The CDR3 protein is CASSRTGDTGELFF. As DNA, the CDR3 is TGTGCCAGCAGTCGAACAGGGGACACCGGGGAGCTGTTTTTT.

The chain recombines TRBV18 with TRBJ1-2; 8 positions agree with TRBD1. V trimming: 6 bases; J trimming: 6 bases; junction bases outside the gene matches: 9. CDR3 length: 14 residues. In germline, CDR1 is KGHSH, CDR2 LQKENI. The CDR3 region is CASSAGQAVDGYTF. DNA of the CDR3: TGTGCCAGCTCTGCGGGACAGGCGGTCGATGGCTACACCTTC.

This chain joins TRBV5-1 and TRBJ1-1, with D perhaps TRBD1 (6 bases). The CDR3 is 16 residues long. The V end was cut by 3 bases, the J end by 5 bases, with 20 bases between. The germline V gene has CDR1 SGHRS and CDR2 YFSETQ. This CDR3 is CASSSRDTGAFTEAFF. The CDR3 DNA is TGCGCCAGCAGCTCCCGGGACACCGGGGCCTTTACTGAAGCTTTCTTT. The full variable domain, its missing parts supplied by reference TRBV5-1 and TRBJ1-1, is KAGVTQTPRYLIKTRGQQVTLSCSPISGHRSVSWYQQTPGQGLQFLFEYFSETQRNKGNFPGRFSGRQFSNSRSEMNVSTLELGDSALYLCASSSRDTGAFTEAFFGQGTRLTVV.

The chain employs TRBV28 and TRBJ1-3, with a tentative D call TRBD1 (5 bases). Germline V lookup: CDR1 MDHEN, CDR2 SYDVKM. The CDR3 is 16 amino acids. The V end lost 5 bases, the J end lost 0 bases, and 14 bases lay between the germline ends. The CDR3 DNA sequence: TGTGCCAGCAGTGGGGGGGGAGCCCCCTCTGGAAACACCATATATTTT. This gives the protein CASSGGGAPSGNTIYF. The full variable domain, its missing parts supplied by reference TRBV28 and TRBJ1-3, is DVKVTQSSRYLVKRTGEKVFLECVQDMDHENMFWYRQDPGLGLRLIYFSYDVKMKEKGDIPEGYSVSREKKERFSLILESASTNQTSMYLCASSGGGAPSGNTIYFGEGSWLTVV.

CDR3 sequence (DNA): TGTGCCAGCAGTGACCGGACAGCCCCCTATGGCTACACCTTC. This gives the protein CASSDRTAPYGYTF. The J gene is TRBJ1-2, the V gene TRBV25-1; D is possibly TRBD1 (6 bases). The CDR3 sequence is 14 residues long. Germline lookup yields CDR1 MGHDK and CDR2 SYGVNS. V lost 3 bases, J lost 4 bases, and 12 bases lay in between.